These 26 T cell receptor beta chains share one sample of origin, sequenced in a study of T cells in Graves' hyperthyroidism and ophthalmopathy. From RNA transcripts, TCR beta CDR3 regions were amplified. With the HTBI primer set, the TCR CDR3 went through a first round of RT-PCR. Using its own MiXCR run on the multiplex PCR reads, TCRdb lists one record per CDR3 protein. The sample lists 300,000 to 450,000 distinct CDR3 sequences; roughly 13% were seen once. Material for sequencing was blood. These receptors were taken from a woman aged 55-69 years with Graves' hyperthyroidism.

The CDR3 DNA reads as TGTGCCAGTAGGCCTACAGGGGGGCTGGGTGGCTACACCTTC. Translating it yields CASRPTGGLGGYTF. V gene TRBV19 combines with J gene TRBJ1-2, with TRBD1 matching over 8 bases. J was trimmed by 7 bases and V by 6 bases; bases with no gene match: 10. The CDR3 is 14 residues long. Germline V CDR1 and CDR2: LNHDA, SQIVND (reference sequence). Full variable domain (missing parts from reference TRBV19 and TRBJ1-2): DGGITQSPKYLFRKEGQNVTLSCEQNLNHDAMYWYRQDPGQGLRLIYYSQIVNDFQKGDIAEGYSVSREKKESFPLTVTSAQKNPTAFYLCASRPTGGLGGYTFGSGTRLTVV.

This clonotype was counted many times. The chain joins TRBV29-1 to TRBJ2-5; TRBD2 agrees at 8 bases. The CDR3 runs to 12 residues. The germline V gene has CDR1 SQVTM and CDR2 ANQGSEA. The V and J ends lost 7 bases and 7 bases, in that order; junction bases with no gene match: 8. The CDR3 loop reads CSGKRERGTQYF. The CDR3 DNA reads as TGCAGCGGAAAGCGGGAGCGGGGGACCCAGTACTTC.

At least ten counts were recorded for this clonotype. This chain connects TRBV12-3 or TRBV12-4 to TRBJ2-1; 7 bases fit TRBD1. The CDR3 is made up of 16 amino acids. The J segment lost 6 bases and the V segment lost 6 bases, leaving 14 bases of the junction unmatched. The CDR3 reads CASSSKGARGINEQFF. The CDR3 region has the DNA TGTGCCAGCAGCTCTAAGGGGGCCAGGGGAATCAATGAGCAGTTCTTC.

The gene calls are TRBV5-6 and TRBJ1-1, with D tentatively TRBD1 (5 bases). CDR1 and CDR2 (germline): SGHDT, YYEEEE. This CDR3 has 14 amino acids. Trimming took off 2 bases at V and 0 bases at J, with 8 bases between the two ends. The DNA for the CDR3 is TGTGCCAGCAGCTTACAGGATATGAACACTGAAGCTTTCTTT. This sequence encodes CASSLQDMNTEAFF. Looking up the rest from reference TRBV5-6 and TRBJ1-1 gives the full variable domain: DAGVTQSPTHLIKTRGQQVTLRCSPKSGHDTVSWYQQALGQGPQFIFQYYEEEERQRGNFPDRFSGHQFPNYSSELNVNALLLGDSALYLCASSLQDMNTEAFFGQGTRLTVV.

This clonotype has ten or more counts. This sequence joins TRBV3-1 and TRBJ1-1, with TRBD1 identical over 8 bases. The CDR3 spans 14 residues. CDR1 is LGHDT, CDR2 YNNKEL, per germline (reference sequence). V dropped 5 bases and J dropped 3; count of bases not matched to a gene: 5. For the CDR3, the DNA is TGTGCCAGCAGCTGGGGACAGGCGGACACTGAAGCTTTCTTT. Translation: CASSWGQADTEAFF.

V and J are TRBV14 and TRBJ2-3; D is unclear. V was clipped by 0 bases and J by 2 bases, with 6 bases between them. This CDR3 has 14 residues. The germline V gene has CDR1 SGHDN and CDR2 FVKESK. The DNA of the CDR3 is TGTGCCAGCAGCCAAGATTGGGCCACAGATACGCAGTATTTT. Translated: CASSQDWATDTQYF.

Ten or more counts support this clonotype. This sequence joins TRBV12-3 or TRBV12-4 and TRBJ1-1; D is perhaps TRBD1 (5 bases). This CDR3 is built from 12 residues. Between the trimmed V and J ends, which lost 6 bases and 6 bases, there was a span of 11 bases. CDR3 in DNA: TGTGCCAGCAGGAGGGGTGAGCCTGAAGCTTTCTTT. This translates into CASRRGEPEAFF.

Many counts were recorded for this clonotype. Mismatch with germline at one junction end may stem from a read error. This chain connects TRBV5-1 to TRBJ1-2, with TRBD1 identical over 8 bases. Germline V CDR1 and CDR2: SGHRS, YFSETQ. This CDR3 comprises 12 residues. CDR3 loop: CASSGQGDGYTF. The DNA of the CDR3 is TGTGCCAGCAGTGGACAGGGAGATGGCTACACCTTC.

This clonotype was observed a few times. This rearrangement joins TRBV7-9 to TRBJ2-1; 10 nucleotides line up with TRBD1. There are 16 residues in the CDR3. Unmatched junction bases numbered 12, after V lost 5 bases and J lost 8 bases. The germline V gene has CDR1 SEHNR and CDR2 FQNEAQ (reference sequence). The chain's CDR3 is CASSPATGQGNDEQFF. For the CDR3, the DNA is TGTGCCAGCAGCCCAGCGACGGGACAGGGGAACGATGAGCAGTTCTTC.

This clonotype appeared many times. CDR3 in amino acids: CASSQPTSAFTDTQYF. The CDR3 DNA reads as TGTGCCAGCAGCCAACCTACTAGCGCCTTCACAGATACGCAGTATTTT. The chain is built from TRBV3-1 and TRBJ2-3; 7 positions agree with TRBD2. Germline CDR1 and CDR2: LGHDT and YNNKEL (reference sequence). This CDR3 contains 16 residues. With 2 bases clipped from V and 2 bases from J, the junction kept 7 bases outside the gene matches.

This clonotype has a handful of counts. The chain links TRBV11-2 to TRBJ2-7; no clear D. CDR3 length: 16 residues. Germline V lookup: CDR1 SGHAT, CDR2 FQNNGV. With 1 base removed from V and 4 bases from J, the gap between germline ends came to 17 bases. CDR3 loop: CASSLAHLLYSYEQYF. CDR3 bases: TGTGCCAGCAGCTTAGCGCACCTACTCTACAGTTACGAGCAGTACTTC.

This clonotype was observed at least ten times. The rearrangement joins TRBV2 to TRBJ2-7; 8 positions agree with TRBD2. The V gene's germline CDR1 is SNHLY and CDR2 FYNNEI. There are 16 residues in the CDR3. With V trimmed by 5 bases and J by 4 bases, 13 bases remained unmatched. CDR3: CASSLAGSGIGYEQYF. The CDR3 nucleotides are TGTGCCAGCAGTCTAGCGGGTAGCGGGATAGGGTACGAGCAGTACTTC.

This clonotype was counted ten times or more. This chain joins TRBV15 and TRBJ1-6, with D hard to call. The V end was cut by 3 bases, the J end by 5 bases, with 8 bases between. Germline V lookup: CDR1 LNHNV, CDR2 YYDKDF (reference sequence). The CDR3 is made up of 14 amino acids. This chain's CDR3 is CATSRNVNNSPLHF. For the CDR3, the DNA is TGTGCCACCAGCAGGAACGTCAATAATTCACCCCTCCACTTT.

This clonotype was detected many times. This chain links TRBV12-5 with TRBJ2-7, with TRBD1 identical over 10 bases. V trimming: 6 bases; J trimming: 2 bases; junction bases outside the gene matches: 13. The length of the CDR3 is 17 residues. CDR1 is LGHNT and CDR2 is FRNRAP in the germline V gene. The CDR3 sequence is CASGAPGTGTGAYEQYF. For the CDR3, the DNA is TGTGCTAGTGGAGCTCCTGGCACCGGGACAGGGGCCTACGAGCAGTACTTC.

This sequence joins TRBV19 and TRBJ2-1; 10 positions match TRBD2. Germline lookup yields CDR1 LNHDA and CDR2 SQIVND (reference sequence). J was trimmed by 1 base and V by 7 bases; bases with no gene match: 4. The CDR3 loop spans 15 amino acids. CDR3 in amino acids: CASKVAGGSYNEQFF. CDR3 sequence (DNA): TGTGCCAGTAAGGTAGCGGGAGGTTCCTACAATGAGCAGTTCTTC.

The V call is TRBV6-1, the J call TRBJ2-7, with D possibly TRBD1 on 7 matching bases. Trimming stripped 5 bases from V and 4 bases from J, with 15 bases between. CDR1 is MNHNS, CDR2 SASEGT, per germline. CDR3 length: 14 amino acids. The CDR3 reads CASSQTGAGYEQYF. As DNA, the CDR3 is TGTGCCAGCAGTCAAACAGGGGCGGGGTACGAGCAGTACTTC.

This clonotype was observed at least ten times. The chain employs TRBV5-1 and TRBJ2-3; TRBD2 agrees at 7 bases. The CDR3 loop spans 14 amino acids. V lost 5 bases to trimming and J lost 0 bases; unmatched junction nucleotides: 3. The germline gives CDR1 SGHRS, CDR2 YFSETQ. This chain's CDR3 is CASRGGSSTDTQYF. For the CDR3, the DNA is TGCGCCAGCAGGGGAGGGTCGAGCACAGATACGCAGTATTTT.

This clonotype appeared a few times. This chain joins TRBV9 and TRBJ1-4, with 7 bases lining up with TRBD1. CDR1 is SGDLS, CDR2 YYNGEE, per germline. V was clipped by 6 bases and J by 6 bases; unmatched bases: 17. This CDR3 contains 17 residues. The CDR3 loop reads CASKAQGITGADEKLFF. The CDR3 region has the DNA TGTGCCAGCAAGGCCCAAGGGATTACAGGGGCGGATGAAAAACTGTTTTTT.

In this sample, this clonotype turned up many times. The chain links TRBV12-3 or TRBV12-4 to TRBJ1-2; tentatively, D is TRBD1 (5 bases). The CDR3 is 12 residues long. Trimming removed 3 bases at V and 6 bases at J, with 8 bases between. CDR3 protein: CASSLGPNGYTF. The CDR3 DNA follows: TGTGCCAGCAGTTTGGGACCCAATGGCTACACCTTC.

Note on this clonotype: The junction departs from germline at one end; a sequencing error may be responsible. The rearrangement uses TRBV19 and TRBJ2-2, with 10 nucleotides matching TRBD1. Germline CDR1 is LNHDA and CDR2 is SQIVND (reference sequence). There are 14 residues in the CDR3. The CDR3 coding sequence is TGTGCCAGTGAGGGACAGGGGAGCACCGAGGAGCTGTTTTTT. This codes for CASEGQGSTEELFF. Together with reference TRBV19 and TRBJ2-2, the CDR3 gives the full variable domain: DGGITQSPKYLFRKEGQNVTLSCEQNLNHDAMYWYRQDPGQGLRLIYYSQIVNDFQKGDIAEGYSVSREKKESFPLTVTSAQKNPTAFYLCASEGQGSTEELFFGEGSRLTVL.

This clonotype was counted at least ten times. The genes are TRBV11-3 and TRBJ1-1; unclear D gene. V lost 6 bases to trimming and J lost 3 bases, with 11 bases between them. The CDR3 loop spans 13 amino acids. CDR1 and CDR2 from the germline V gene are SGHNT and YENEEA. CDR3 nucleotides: TGTGCCAGCAGTCGGACCTCCGACACTGAAGCTTTCTTT. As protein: CASSRTSDTEAFF. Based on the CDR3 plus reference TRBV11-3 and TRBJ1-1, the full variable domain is EAGVVQSPRYKIIEKKQPVAFWCNPISGHNTLYWYLQNLGQGPELLIRYENEEAVDDSQLPKDRFSAERLKGVDSTLKIQPAELGDSAVYLCASSRTSDTEAFFGQGTRLTVV.

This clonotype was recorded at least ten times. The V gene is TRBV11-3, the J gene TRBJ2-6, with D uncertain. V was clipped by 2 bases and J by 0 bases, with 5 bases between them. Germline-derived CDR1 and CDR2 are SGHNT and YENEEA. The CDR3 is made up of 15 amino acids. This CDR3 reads CASSLTGSGANVLTF. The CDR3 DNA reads TGTGCCAGCAGCTTAACCGGCTCTGGGGCCAACGTCCTGACTTTC.

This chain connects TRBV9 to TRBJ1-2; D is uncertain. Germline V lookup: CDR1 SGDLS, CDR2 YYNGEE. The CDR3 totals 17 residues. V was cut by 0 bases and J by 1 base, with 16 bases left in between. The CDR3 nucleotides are TGTGCCAGCAGCGTAGTGGTTGAGGGCACTGATAACTATGGCTACACCTTC. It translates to CASSVVVEGTDNYGYTF.

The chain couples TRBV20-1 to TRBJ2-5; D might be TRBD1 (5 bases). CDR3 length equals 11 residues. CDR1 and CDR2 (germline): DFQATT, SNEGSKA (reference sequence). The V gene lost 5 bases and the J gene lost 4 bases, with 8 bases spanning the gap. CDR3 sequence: CSARRVETQYF. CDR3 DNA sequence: TGCAGTGCTCGCAGGGTAGAGACCCAGTACTTC.

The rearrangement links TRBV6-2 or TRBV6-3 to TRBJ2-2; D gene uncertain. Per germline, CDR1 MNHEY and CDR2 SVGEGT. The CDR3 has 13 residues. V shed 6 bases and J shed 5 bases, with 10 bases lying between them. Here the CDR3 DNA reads TGTGCCAGCAGCCCAGGATATACCGGGGAGCTGTTTTTT. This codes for CASSPGYTGELFF.

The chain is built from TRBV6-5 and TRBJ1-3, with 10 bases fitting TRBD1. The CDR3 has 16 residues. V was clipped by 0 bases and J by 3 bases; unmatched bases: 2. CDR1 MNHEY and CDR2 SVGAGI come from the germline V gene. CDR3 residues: CASSYSRTGGGNTIYF. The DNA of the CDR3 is TGTGCCAGCAGTTACTCCCGGACAGGGGGTGGAAACACCATATATTTT.